Below, one T cell receptor beta chain is given with its context. Its antigen is as yet unknown. In germline, CDR1 is MNHEY, CDR2 SVGAGI. This CDR3 has 13 residues. V was cut by 8 bases and J by 5 bases, with 15 bases left in between. These data originate in a study of vaccination effects on CD4 cells after COVID-19. Looking at the study overall: The median interval between the second dose and post-vaccine sampling was 72 days. Whole-study results and caveats: In vaccinees who were healthy, merely 1 out of 255 vaccine-induced clones cross-reacted with common cold coronaviruses.

Sequencing followed a ViraFEST assay step that expanded antigen-specific CD4+ T cells with viral peptide pools. Following 10 days of culture, CD4+ T cells were isolated. Participants received two doses of either the BNT162b2 or mRNA-1273 vaccine. Every well housed two million PBMC, which grew in culture alongside about 11 IU/ml IL-2 and roughly 9.9 ug/ml peptides. Both day 3 and day 7 saw half the medium replaced with IL-2 medium. Produced via immunoSEQ multiplex PCR; TCRdb's table is partial and in-frame only. The top ten clones hold over 8.5% of a sample with approximately 16,000 clones, just under 70% of them seen once.

The sequence was obtained from a human donor who received a COVID-19 vaccine. The chain carries TRBV6-5 and TRBJ1-1; D is uncertain. The source was CD4+ T cells from PBMCs cultured with SARS-CoV-2 spike peptides, collected after COVID-19 vaccination. The CDR3 loop reads CASFGLAPTEAFF. As DNA, the CDR3 is TGTGCCAGCTTCGGGCTTGCGCCGACTGAAGCTTTCTTT.